This TCR beta chain was sequenced during a study of T-cell memory formation after mild COVID-19. The CDR3 spans 15 residues. V lost 3 bases and J lost 3; bases outside the gene matches: 6. Germline V gene lookup returns CDR1 SGHNT and CDR2 YYREEE (reference sequence). TCRdb reprocessed the 5' RACE reads with MiXCR, giving one entry per CDR3 protein. The data contain more than 150,000 distinct CDR3 sequences, about a fifth of them seen just once; the ten biggest clones take up 3.9%. The sequenced sample was PBMCs or a T cell subset sorted from them (not recorded which). The sequence derives from a man aged 18 to 35 who had mild COVID-19 (a few samples of this study predate the infection). Cell type and time point are not known. V and J are TRBV5-4 and TRBJ1-1, with 9 bases identical to TRBD1. CDR3 residues: CASSSAGTGYTEAFF. In nucleotides, the CDR3 is TGTGCCAGCAGCTCAGCCGGGACAGGGTACACTGAAGCTTTCTTT.